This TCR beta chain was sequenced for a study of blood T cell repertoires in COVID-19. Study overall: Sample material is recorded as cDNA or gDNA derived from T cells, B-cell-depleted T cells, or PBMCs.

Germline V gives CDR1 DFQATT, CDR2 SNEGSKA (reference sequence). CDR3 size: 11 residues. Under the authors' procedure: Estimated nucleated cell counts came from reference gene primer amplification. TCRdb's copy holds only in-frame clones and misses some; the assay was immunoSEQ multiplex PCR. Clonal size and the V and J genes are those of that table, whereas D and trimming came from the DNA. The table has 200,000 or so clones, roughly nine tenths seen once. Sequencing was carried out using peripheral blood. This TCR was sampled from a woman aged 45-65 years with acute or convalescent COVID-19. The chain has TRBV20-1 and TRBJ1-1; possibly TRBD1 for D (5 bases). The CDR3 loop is CCGTGNTEAFF. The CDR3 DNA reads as TGCTGCGGTACAGGGAACACTGAAGCTTTCTTT.